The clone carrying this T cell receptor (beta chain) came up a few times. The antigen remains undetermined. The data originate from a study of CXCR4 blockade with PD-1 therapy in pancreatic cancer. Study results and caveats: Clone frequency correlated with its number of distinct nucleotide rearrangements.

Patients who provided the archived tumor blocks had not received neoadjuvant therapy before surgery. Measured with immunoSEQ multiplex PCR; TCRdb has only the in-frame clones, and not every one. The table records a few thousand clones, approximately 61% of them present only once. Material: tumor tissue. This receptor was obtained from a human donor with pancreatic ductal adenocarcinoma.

In DNA form, the CDR3 reads TGCAGCAAGACAAGCGGGCGCACAGATACGCAGTATTTT. Translated, it gives CSKTSGRTDTQYF. The V and J genes are TRBV29-1 and TRBJ2-3; possibly TRBD2 for D (6 bases). The germline V gene encodes CDR1 SQVTM and CDR2 ANQGSEA. The CDR3 sequence is 13 residues long. V was trimmed by 8 bases and J by 1 base, leaving 13 bases between them.